A selection of T cell receptor beta chains follows, all from one sample in a study of blood T cells in healthy people across ages. TCRdb re-analysed the 5' RACE reads in MiXCR, keeping a single row per CDR3 protein. The repertoire has over a million distinct CDR3 sequences, approximately 42% of them found once; the top ten carry about 4%. Sequenced input: blood. Receptors were obtained from a young woman in good health. Both conserved end residues are part of each CDR3. D genes are given only for firm matches. Clone size appears in some rows only: once, few, many, or a class for an expanded clone.

abundance	v_gene	d_gene	j_gene	CDR3aa	CDR3nt
NA	TRBV4-2	TRBD2	TRBJ2-3	CASSQAGKLAGGPDTQYF	TGTGCCAGCAGCCAAGCCGGGAAACTAGCGGGGGGTCCAGATACGCAGTATTTT
NA	TRBV25-1	TRBD1	TRBJ2-5	CASSGLAGTGTQETQYF	TGTGCCAGCAGTGGTTTAGCCGGGACAGGGACCCAAGAGACCCAGTACTTC
many	TRBV4-3	NA	TRBJ2-5	CASSQVDNQETQYF	TGCGCCAGCAGCCAAGTGGACAACCAAGAGACCCAGTACTTC
NA	TRBV29-1	TRBD2	TRBJ2-7	CSVAGSGTSGGAVEQYF	TGCAGCGTTGCGGGAAGCGGGACTAGCGGGGGGGCTGTTGAGCAGTACTTC
NA	TRBV28	TRBD2	TRBJ2-1	CASRLAGAHEQFF	TGTGCCAGCAGACTAGCGGGAGCCCATGAGCAGTTCTTC
NA	TRBV3-1	NA	TRBJ2-1	CASSARHRSSYNEQFF	TGTGCCAGCAGCGCTCGACACAGAAGCTCCTACAATGAGCAGTTCTTC
NA	TRBV20-1	TRBD2	TRBJ2-7	CSASSGGVYNEQYF	TGCAGTGCCAGTAGCGGGGGGGTATACAATGAGCAGTACTTC
few	TRBV20-1	TRBD1	TRBJ1-2	CSASMEGQAIYGYTF	TGCAGTGCTAGTATGGAGGGACAGGCGATTTATGGCTACACCTTC
NA	TRBV4-3	NA	TRBJ1-2	CASSQVSSSNGYTF	TGCGCCAGCAGCCAAGTTAGTTCGTCGAATGGCTACACCTTC
NA	TRBV5-6	TRBD2	TRBJ2-7	CASSLGLAGVYAYEQYF	TGTGCCAGCAGCTTGGGACTAGCGGGAGTCTACGCCTACGAGCAGTACTTC
NA	TRBV4-3	NA	TRBJ2-3	CASSQDSPGPSTDTRYF	TGCGCCAGCAGCCAAGATAGTCCAGGACCTAGCACAGATACGCGGTATTTT
few	TRBV7-2	NA	TRBJ2-7	CASSLVTLNYEQYF	TGTGCCAGCAGCTTAGTAACCCTGAACTACGAGCAGTACTTC
NA	TRBV2	TRBD2	TRBJ2-5	CASSGGVETQYF	TGTGCCAGCTCGGGAGGGGTGGAGACCCAGTACTTC
NA	TRBV9	TRBD1	TRBJ2-3	CASSAGSGTGGVGSTDTQYF	TGTGCCAGCAGCGCCGGCTCCGGGACAGGGGGCGTGGGGAGCACAGATACGCAGTATTTT
NA	TRBV4-3	TRBD1	TRBJ1-4	CASATDRATNGKLFF	TGCGCCAGCGCGACCGACAGGGCAACTAATGGAAAACTGTTTTTT
NA	TRBV2	TRBD1	TRBJ2-7	CASSAPGQGPFNREQYF	TGTGCCAGCAGTGCACCGGGACAGGGCCCCTTTAACCGCGAGCAGTACTTC
few	TRBV20-1	NA	TRBJ2-7	CSASPLSRVTYEQYF	TGCAGTGCTAGTCCCCTTTCCAGGGTTACCTACGAGCAGTACTTC
NA	TRBV6-2/TRBV6-3	NA	TRBJ2-1	CASSYFDRPGNEQFF	TGTGCCAGCAGTTACTTCGATCGGCCGGGAAATGAGCAGTTCTTC
NA	TRBV5-1	NA	TRBJ1-1	CASRAPGVGTEAFF	TGCGCCAGCAGGGCGCCGGGGGTTGGCACTGAAGCTTTCTTT
NA	TRBV12-3/TRBV12-4	NA	TRBJ1-2	CASSLLQNPYGYTF	TGTGCCAGCAGTCTATTACAGAACCCCTATGGCTACACCTTC
many	TRBV20-1	NA	TRBJ2-1	CSAKILDSSYNEQFF	TGCAGTGCCAAGATACTAGATAGCTCCTACAATGAGCAGTTCTTC
many	TRBV4-1	NA	TRBJ2-3	CASSQDTAYQPDTQYF	TGCGCCAGCAGCCAAGATACGGCATATCAACCGGATACGCAGTATTTT
NA	TRBV10-3	NA	TRBJ2-6	CAIRGETANSGTNVLTF	TGTGCCATCAGGGGGGAAACAGCCAACTCTGGGACCAACGTCCTGACTTTC
NA	TRBV5-1	NA	TRBJ2-5	CASSLGTPDMETQYF	TGCGCCAGCAGCTTAGGGACCCCGGACATGGAGACCCAGTACTTC
NA	TRBV12-3/TRBV12-4	NA	TRBJ2-2	CASSFYRAANTGELFF	TGTGCCAGCAGTTTCTACAGGGCGGCGAACACCGGGGAGCTGTTTTTT
NA	TRBV14	TRBD1	TRBJ2-5	CASSQSDRGITQYF	TGTGCCAGCAGCCAAAGCGACAGGGGTATAACCCAGTACTTC
few	TRBV12-3/TRBV12-4	TRBD1	TRBJ1-5	CASSPRRGGGLNQPQHF	TGTGCCAGCAGTCCCCGTCGGGGAGGGGGCCTAAATCAGCCCCAGCATTTT
NA	TRBV7-6	NA	TRBJ1-4	CASSFNSDLTNEKLFF	TGTGCCAGCAGCTTCAACTCTGACCTAACTAATGAAAAACTGTTTTTT
NA	TRBV6-2/TRBV6-3	NA	TRBJ2-3	CANSSDQDTQYF	TGTGCCAACAGTTCCGATCAAGATACGCAGTATTTT
NA	TRBV10-3	TRBD1	TRBJ2-1	CAISEGWDRDQETQFF	TGTGCCATCAGTGAAGGTTGGGACAGGGATCAAGAGACCCAGTTCTTC
NA	TRBV7-9	NA	TRBJ2-1	CASSRLDSYEQFF	TGTGCCAGCAGTAGACTAGACTCCTACGAGCAGTTCTTC
NA	TRBV28	NA	TRBJ2-7	CASSFSLVGPQYF	TGTGCCAGCAGTTTCTCCCTAGTGGGCCCCCAGTACTTC
NA	TRBV6-2/TRBV6-3	NA	TRBJ2-7	CASSYRTDYSYEQYF	TGTGCCAGCAGTTACCGGACAGATTATTCCTACGAGCAGTACTTC
NA	TRBV4-3	NA	TRBJ2-1	CASSQGTAVNNEQFF	TGCGCCAGCAGCCAAGGAACAGCGGTGAACAATGAGCAGTTCTTC
NA	TRBV9	NA	TRBJ1-1	CASSVGVQGKAFF	TGTGCCAGCAGCGTAGGGGTTCAGGGGAAAGCTTTCTTT
NA	TRBV4-1	NA	TRBJ2-7	CASSQDGAGPNEQYF	TGCGCCAGCAGCCAAGATGGGGCAGGACCTAACGAGCAGTACTTC
NA	TRBV7-9	TRBD2	TRBJ2-1	CASSTTSGGHNEQFF	TGTGCCAGCAGCACGACTAGCGGGGGACACAATGAGCAGTTCTTC
NA	TRBV7-2	NA	TRBJ2-7	CASRGPGKSSYEQYF	TGTGCCAGCCGAGGCCCGGGGAAGAGCTCCTACGAGCAGTACTTC
NA	TRBV14	NA	TRBJ1-2	CASSQDRGLAYGYTF	TGTGCCAGCAGCCAAGATAGGGGCCTCGCCTATGGCTACACCTTC
NA	TRBV20-1	TRBD1	TRBJ2-7	CSAKLPGQGESEQYF	TGCAGTGCTAAACTCCCGGGACAGGGGGAATCCGAGCAGTACTTC
NA	TRBV27	TRBD1	TRBJ1-2	CASSLSRPRQGGNGYTF	TGTGCCAGCAGTTTATCTCGCCCCCGACAGGGGGGTAATGGCTACACCTTC
NA	TRBV11-2	NA	TRBJ1-1	CASSLWKGQVDTEAFF	TGTGCCAGCAGCTTATGGAAAGGGCAGGTTGACACTGAAGCTTTCTTT
once	TRBV20-1	TRBD1	TRBJ1-2	CSARDARGVHGYTF	TGCAGTGCTAGAGATGCCAGGGGGGTGCATGGCTACACCTTC
NA	TRBV21-1	NA	TRBJ2-1	CASSKGGQTSSYNEQFF	TGTGCCAGCAGCAAAGGGGGACAGACAAGCTCCTACAATGAGCAGTTCTTC
NA	TRBV7-3	NA	TRBJ2-6	CASSLIGRNSGANVLTF	TGTGCCAGCAGCTTAATAGGGCGAAACTCTGGGGCCAACGTCCTGACTTTC
NA	TRBV5-5	TRBD1	TRBJ2-7	CASSSETGAGTYEQYF	TGTGCCAGCAGCTCTGAGACAGGGGCTGGGACCTACGAGCAGTACTTC
NA	TRBV12-3/TRBV12-4	TRBD2	TRBJ2-3	CASSFTGLAGGKDTQYF	TGTGCCAGCAGCTTTACTGGACTAGCGGGGGGCAAGGATACGCAGTATTTT
few	TRBV6-1	NA	TRBJ2-7	CASIRGAAEQYF	TGTGCCAGCATTAGAGGAGCGGCCGAGCAGTACTTC
few	TRBV7-9	TRBD2	TRBJ2-7	CASSPTGLVYEQYF	TGTGCCAGCAGCCCTACGGGACTAGTGTACGAGCAGTACTTC
NA	TRBV9	TRBD2	TRBJ2-3	CASSGGLAGDTDTQYF	TGTGCCAGCAGCGGAGGACTAGCGGGTGATACAGATACGCAGTATTTT
many	TRBV27	TRBD2	TRBJ2-1	CASSLSTSGSYNEQFF	TGTGCCAGCAGCCTCTCCACTAGCGGCTCCTACAATGAGCAGTTCTTC
NA	TRBV9	TRBD2	TRBJ2-3	CASGVGGVAGLTDTQYF	TGTGCCAGCGGCGTAGGGGGGGTAGCGGGGCTCACAGATACGCAGTATTTT